The clone carrying this T cell receptor (beta chain) was recorded many times. The antigen is unknown. This entry is derived from a study of regulatory T cells in long-lasting Graves disease. General observations from the study: A limited number of samples was an acknowledged limitation. Repertoires from persistent disease leaned toward TRBV28, TRBJ1-2 and TRBJ2-5. Persistent Graves' patients showed less TCR diversity than newly diagnosed patients showed. Rather than thyroid tissue, only peripheral blood underwent study.

V lost 2 bases, J lost 7 bases, and 6 bases lay in between. The CDR3 sequence is 12 residues long. Germline V lookup: CDR1 SGHTA, CDR2 FQGNSA. Time point specified: newly diagnosed GD, antithyroid drugs for less than 3 months. PBMC RNA was the source of the TCR library. Arm-PCR of CDR3 regions and iRepertoire HTBI primers were used to build TCR beta libraries. TCRdb ran MiXCR on the multiplex PCR reads and lists one entry per CDR3 protein. The table records hundreds of thousands of distinct CDR3 sequences, 15% to 17% of them present only once. The specimen comprised peripheral blood mononuclear cells (PBMCs), sampled at new diagnosis, from a patient treated with antithyroid drugs. The source is a female donor with Graves disease. The rearrangement joins TRBV7-2 to TRBJ2-1, with D possibly TRBD1 on 5 matching bases. CDR3 nucleotide sequence: TGTGCCAGCAGCTTAAACAGGAATGAGCAGTTCTTC. Its translation is CASSLNRNEQFF.